These T cell receptor beta chains were read from a single sample in a study of blood T cell repertoires in COVID-19. Using immunoSEQ multiplex PCR, the repertoire was profiled, and TCRdb retains in-frame clones only, with some absent. The repertoire includes 240,000 or so clones, around 88% of them detected once, and around 10% sits in the top ten. What was sequenced was PBMCs or T cells enriched from blood (not recorded which). The receptors come from a man aged 35-49 years who had recovered from COVID-19. Each CDR3 is given with its conserved first and last residue. D genes are given only for firm matches. Clone size is given for some rows only: seen once, a few or many times, or a class if the clone is expanded.

DNA: TGTGCCATCAGTGGGGACAGGGGATCTGGAAACACCATATATTTT
CDR3: CAISGDRGSGNTIYF
size: NA
V: TRBV10-3
J: TRBJ1-3
D: TRBD1

DNA: TGCGCCAGCAGCCTAGGACCTACCCCGGAGGTCTATGGCTACACCTTC
CDR3: CASSLGPTPEVYGYTF
size: NA
V: TRBV5-1
J: TRBJ1-2
D: NA

DNA: TGTGCCAGCACAGGGGGAAATTCACCCCTCCACTTT
CDR3: CASTGGNSPLHF
size: NA
V: TRBV27
J: TRBJ1-6
D: TRBD1

DNA: TGTGCCAGCAGTTCTCGGACAGGGGCGAACACTGAAGCTTTCTTT
CDR3: CASSSRTGANTEAFF
size: NA
V: TRBV6-6
J: TRBJ1-1
D: TRBD1

DNA: TGTGCCAGCAGCTTTACGGACAGGGGCGAGCAGTACTTC
CDR3: CASSFTDRGEQYF
size: few
V: TRBV11-2
J: TRBJ2-7
D: TRBD1

DNA: TGCGCCAGCAGCCAAGATTCGGGTCGATTCTTAAACGAGCAGTACTTC
CDR3: CASSQDSGRFLNEQYF
size: NA
V: TRBV4-1
J: TRBJ2-7
D: NA

DNA: TGTGCCACCAGCAGAGTGGGCTCCAGGTTATATGGCTACACCTTC
CDR3: CATSRVGSRLYGYTF
size: NA
V: TRBV15
J: TRBJ1-2
D: NA

DNA: TGTGCCAGCAGCCCTCGGGTAACCCAAAATGAAAAACTGTTTTTT
CDR3: CASSPRVTQNEKLFF
size: NA
V: TRBV3-1/TRBV3-2
J: TRBJ1-4
D: NA

DNA: TGTGCCAGCAGTTACTCGACAGGGTACACCGGGGAGCTGTTTTTT
CDR3: CASSYSTGYTGELFF
size: NA
V: TRBV6-2/TRBV6-3
J: TRBJ2-2
D: TRBD1

DNA: TGTGCCAGCAGCTTAGTAGGCGGGATATTCGATGAGCAGTTCTTC
CDR3: CASSLVGGIFDEQFF
size: NA
V: TRBV7-9
J: TRBJ2-1
D: NA

DNA: TGTGCCACCTCGGGACTAGAATTTTCTACTAGCACAGATACGCAGTATTTT
CDR3: CATSGLEFSTSTDTQYF
size: NA
V: TRBV2
J: TRBJ2-3
D: TRBD2

DNA: TGTGCCAGCAGCCGTGGCCTGAACACTGAAGCTTTCTTT
CDR3: CASSRGLNTEAFF
size: NA
V: TRBV12-3/TRBV12-4
J: TRBJ1-1
D: NA

DNA: TGTGCCAGCAGCCAACGGGGTCAGGAGACCTATGGCTACACCTTC
CDR3: CASSQRGQETYGYTF
size: NA
V: TRBV4-2
J: TRBJ1-2
D: NA

DNA: TGTGCCAGCTCAGGGTCCGTCAACTATGGCTACACCTTC
CDR3: CASSGSVNYGYTF
size: once
V: TRBV7-2
J: TRBJ1-2
D: NA

DNA: TGTGCCAGCAGTCCCTGGACTAGCGGCTACGAGCAGTACTTC
CDR3: CASSPWTSGYEQYF
size: NA
V: TRBV28
J: TRBJ2-7
D: TRBD2

DNA: TGTGCCAGCAGCCCAGCCCGACAGGGAGGTGCCTACGAGCAGTACTTC
CDR3: CASSPARQGGAYEQYF
size: once
V: TRBV28
J: TRBJ2-7
D: NA

DNA: TGTGCCAGTAGTATAGCATTCGGGACAGGGCCTTGGGAGCAGTACTTC
CDR3: CASSIAFGTGPWEQYF
size: NA
V: TRBV19
J: TRBJ2-7
D: TRBD1

DNA: TGTGCCAGCAACCCCGGGAGGACTAGCGGGAACCCCTACGAGCAGTACTTC
CDR3: CASNPGRTSGNPYEQYF
size: NA
V: TRBV28
J: TRBJ2-7
D: TRBD2

DNA: TGCGCCAGCAGCTTGGCCGCGTCTAGCGGGAGGTTGGGGGAGACCCAGTACTTC
CDR3: CASSLAASSGRLGETQYF
size: NA
V: TRBV5-1
J: TRBJ2-5
D: TRBD2

DNA: TGTGCCAGCTCACCGACAGGACAGATATATAATTCACCCCTCCACTTT
CDR3: CASSPTGQIYNSPLHF
size: NA
V: TRBV18
J: TRBJ1-6
D: NA

DNA: TGTGCCAGCACTTCACCGGTTGGCGGCGGGAGGGAGAACAATGAGCAGTTCTTC
CDR3: CASTSPVGGGRENNEQFF
size: NA
V: TRBV28
J: TRBJ2-1
D: TRBD2

DNA: TGTGCCAGCAGCTTGGCCATCGGGACAGCATATAGCAATCAGCCCCAGCATTTT
CDR3: CASSLAIGTAYSNQPQHF
size: NA
V: TRBV5-6
J: TRBJ1-5
D: TRBD1

DNA: TGTGCCACCAGTGATACCGGGACTAGCGGGATCAATGAGCAGTTCTTC
CDR3: CATSDTGTSGINEQFF
size: many
V: TRBV24-1
J: TRBJ2-1
D: TRBD2

DNA: TGTGCCAGCAGCTTACGGGACAGGAACACTGAAGCTTTCTTT
CDR3: CASSLRDRNTEAFF
size: NA
V: TRBV7-3
J: TRBJ1-1
D: TRBD1

DNA: TGTGCCAGCAGTCTAAACAGGGTTTTGGGTGAAAAACTGTTTTTT
CDR3: CASSLNRVLGEKLFF
size: NA
V: TRBV28
J: TRBJ1-4
D: NA

DNA: TGTGCCACCAGCAAAGACCCCGGACAGGGGGCCAATCAGCCCCAGCATTTT
CDR3: CATSKDPGQGANQPQHF
size: NA
V: TRBV15
J: TRBJ1-5
D: TRBD1

DNA: TGTGCCAGCAGCTTCATGACTAGCGGGAGGTTAGATGAGCAGTTCTTC
CDR3: CASSFMTSGRLDEQFF
size: NA
V: TRBV5-6
J: TRBJ2-1
D: TRBD2

DNA: TGTGCCAGCAGCGTGAGCGGGACAGGGTCCGAGCAGTACTTC
CDR3: CASSVSGTGSEQYF
size: NA
V: TRBV27
J: TRBJ2-7
D: TRBD1

DNA: TGTGCCAGCAGCTTCAAGACAGGGCTTCAGGAGACCCAGTACTTC
CDR3: CASSFKTGLQETQYF
size: NA
V: TRBV6-5
J: TRBJ2-5
D: TRBD1

DNA: TGCGCCAGCAGCCAACCCAAGGGGGCTCGTAGCACAGATACGCAGTATTTT
CDR3: CASSQPKGARSTDTQYF
size: NA
V: TRBV5-1
J: TRBJ2-3
D: TRBD1

DNA: TGTGCCAGTAGTAAAAATCAGGGGGTATATCGAGAGACCCAGTACTTC
CDR3: CASSKNQGVYRETQYF
size: NA
V: TRBV19
J: TRBJ2-5
D: TRBD1

DNA: TGTGCCAGCAGCCCAGGACAGGGGGCTACTGAAGCTTTCTTT
CDR3: CASSPGQGATEAFF
size: NA
V: TRBV27
J: TRBJ1-1
D: TRBD1

DNA: TGTGCCAGCAGTTCCCGGGACAGGGGCGGTGAAGCTTTCTTT
CDR3: CASSSRDRGGEAFF
size: NA
V: TRBV6-5
J: TRBJ1-1
D: TRBD1

DNA: TGTGCCAGCAGCCAAGCTGCAGGGGCGCAGCCCCAGCATTTT
CDR3: CASSQAAGAQPQHF
size: once
V: TRBV3-1/TRBV3-2
J: TRBJ1-5
D: NA

DNA: TGTGCCAGCAGCTCCCGAGTACAGGGCGTGGATACGCAGTATTTT
CDR3: CASSSRVQGVDTQYF
size: NA
V: TRBV7-3
J: TRBJ2-3
D: NA

DNA: TGTGCCAGCAGTCGGGACAGTTCCTACGAGCAGTACTTC
CDR3: CASSRDSSYEQYF
size: NA
V: TRBV27
J: TRBJ2-7
D: TRBD1

DNA: TGTGCCAGCAGCCGGACAGGGGCCACCGGGGAGCTGTTTTTT
CDR3: CASSRTGATGELFF
size: NA
V: TRBV14
J: TRBJ2-2
D: TRBD1